This entry lists 8 T cell receptor beta chains sequenced from one sample in a study of cytomegalovirus exposure and HLA in healthy donors. 60 Vbeta and 13 Jbeta primers were used in PCR. Sequencing used immunoSEQ multiplex PCR; TCRdb keeps in-frame clones, though not all of them. The sample data list 150,000 to 200,000 clones. Sequencing used PBMCs. The receptors were gathered from a man aged 25-40 years in good health and CMV-seronegative.

CDR3 in DNA: TGCGCCAGCAGCCCCACAGGGCAGTACGCCACTGAAGCTTTCTTT. Protein: CASSPTGQYATEAFF. The chain has TRBV5-1 and TRBJ1-1; maybe TRBD1 (6 bases). This CDR3 contains 15 residues. Trimming removed 4 bases from V and 4 bases from J, with 17 bases in between. Per germline, CDR1 SGHRS and CDR2 YFSETQ.

The gene calls are TRBV6-5 and TRBJ1-2; D is uncertain. Per germline, CDR1 MNHEY and CDR2 SVGAGI. The CDR3 consists of 12 residues. Trimming pared 7 bases from V and 5 bases from J, leaving 11 bases between. The CDR3 region has the DNA TGTGCCAGCACCAACGCGGGGTATGGCTACACCTTC. This translates into CASTNAGYGYTF.

The V and J genes are TRBV27 and TRBJ2-7; D ambiguous. With 5 bases removed from V and 6 bases from J, the gap between germline ends came to 14 bases. The germline V gene has CDR1 MNHEY and CDR2 SMNVEV (reference sequence). The CDR3 spans 13 residues. The CDR3 is CASSQLSSAEQYF. For the CDR3, the DNA is TGTGCCAGCAGTCAACTGTCCAGCGCCGAGCAGTACTTC.

This rearrangement joins TRBV19 to TRBJ2-7, with 7 bases lining up with TRBD2. Germline loops: CDR1 LNHDA, CDR2 SQIVND (reference sequence). The length of the CDR3 is 14 residues. V gave up 9 bases and J gave up 5 bases; unmatched junction bases: 13. This chain's CDR3 is CASQTGGSRNEQYF. CDR3 nucleotides: TGTGCCAGCCAAACGGGCGGGAGTCGGAACGAGCAGTACTTC.

The chain carries TRBV5-4 and TRBJ2-6, with 7 bases lining up with TRBD1. V gave up 4 bases and J gave up 3 bases; unmatched junction bases: 4. Per the germline V gene, CDR1 is SGHNT and CDR2 is YYREEE (reference sequence). This CDR3 has 15 amino acids. Written as DNA, the CDR3 is TGTGCCAGCAGCGAGGGACAGCTTGGGGCCAACGTCCTGACTTTC. Residues: CASSEGQLGANVLTF.

The V gene is TRBV27, the J gene TRBJ1-2, with D maybe TRBD1 (6 bases). Trimming shortened V by 5 bases and J by 3 bases, and 25 bases separated the two germline ends. The CDR3 covers 18 residues. Per germline, CDR1 MNHEY and CDR2 SMNVEV (reference sequence). The CDR3 nucleotides read TGTGCCAGCAGTCCCCTGGGCAGGGGCCATAACGGTCACTATGGCTACACCTTC. It is translated as CASSPLGRGHNGHYGYTF.

CDR3 in amino acids: CASRTDRGPVGIEQFF. CDR3 nucleotides: TGTGCCAGCAGGACGGACAGGGGTCCGGTGGGTATTGAGCAGTTCTTC. The chain joins TRBV25-1 to TRBJ2-1, with 9 positions matching TRBD1. With 6 bases clipped from V and 9 bases from J, the junction kept 15 bases outside the gene matches. The CDR3 has 16 amino acids. Germline V gene sequence: CDR1 MGHDK, CDR2 SYGVNS.

The rearrangement links TRBV7-9 to TRBJ2-7; D unresolved. Looked up from germline, CDR1 is SEHNR and CDR2 is FQNEAQ (reference sequence). The V gene lost 5 bases and the J gene lost 3 bases, with 5 bases spanning the gap. CDR3 length: 11 residues. The CDR3 DNA sequence: TGTGCCAGCAGCACCAGCTACGAGCAGTACTTC. Translation: CASSTSYEQYF.